The 14 T cell receptor beta chains below all came from one sample that was sequenced in a study of blood T cell repertoires in COVID-19. The data were produced by immunoSEQ multiplex PCR, yet TCRdb's version contains in-frame clones alone and is incomplete. The sample has about 89,000 clones, 86% seen once. The sample consisted of peripheral blood. The receptors derive from a man aged 80 or over with active or convalescent COVID-19.

The gene calls are TRBV27 and TRBJ1-3, with D perhaps TRBD1 (5 bases). V lost 0 bases and J 4 bases, leaving 13 bases between the germline ends. CDR1 is MNHEY, CDR2 SMNVEV, per germline (reference sequence). The CDR3 is 16 amino acids. The CDR3 here is CASSLSGQGWGNTIYF. The CDR3 nucleotides read TGTGCCAGCAGTTTATCTGGGCAGGGATGGGGAAACACCATATATTTT.

The V and J genes are TRBV5-1 and TRBJ2-7; 8 bases fit TRBD2. The V segment lost 4 bases and the J segment 7 bases; nucleotides outside the gene matches: 10. The CDR3 contains 14 residues. In germline, CDR1 is SGHRS, CDR2 YFSETQ. CDR3 protein: CASSLSGGGQEQYF. The CDR3 bases are TGCGCCAGCAGCCTCTCCGGGGGGGGTCAGGAGCAGTACTTC.

The chain joins TRBV19 to TRBJ2-5, with 7 nucleotides matching TRBD1. The germline V gene has CDR1 LNHDA and CDR2 SQIVND (reference sequence). V trimming: 5 bases; J trimming: 3 bases; junction bases outside the gene matches: 3. The CDR3 has 13 amino acids. The CDR3 spells CASSLTGKETQYF. As DNA, the CDR3 is TGTGCCAGTAGTTTGACAGGGAAAGAGACCCAGTACTTC.

V and J are TRBV10-3 and TRBJ2-1, with TRBD1 as a possible D gene (6 bases). This CDR3 contains 13 residues. CDR1 and CDR2 (germline): ENHRY, SYGVKD. V dropped 5 bases and J dropped 5 bases, with 10 bases sitting between them. Here the CDR3 reads CAISNNRDNEQFF. For the CDR3, the DNA is TGTGCCATCAGTAATAACAGGGACAATGAGCAGTTCTTC.

This chain joins TRBV5-1 and TRBJ2-1; a weak D match, TRBD2 (7 bases). This CDR3 has 17 residues. The V gene lost 0 bases and the J gene lost 6 bases, with 19 bases spanning the gap. The germline gives CDR1 SGHRS, CDR2 YFSETQ. The CDR3, as DNA: TGCGCCAGCAGCTTGGCCGTGCTCGGACTAGGGGGCAATGAGCAGTTCTTC. This gives the protein CASSLAVLGLGGNEQFF.

The chain employs TRBV12-3 or TRBV12-4 and TRBJ2-7; D gene uncertain. With 3 bases removed from V and 3 bases from J, the gap between germline ends came to 6 bases. This CDR3 is built from 12 residues. CDR3 region: CASSFSVYEQYF. The DNA for the CDR3 is TGTGCCAGCAGTTTTTCAGTCTACGAGCAGTACTTC.

The chain uses TRBV29-1 and TRBJ1-1, with 8 bases lining up with TRBD1. Germline values: CDR1 SQVTM, CDR2 ANQGSEA. The trim removed 0 bases at V and 2 bases at J, leaving 8 bases unmatched. The CDR3 loop spans 16 amino acids. Here the CDR3 DNA reads TGCAGCGTTGAAGACAGGGGGCGATTCCCAAACACTGAAGCTTTCTTT. It encodes CSVEDRGRFPNTEAFF.

This clone was seen ten or more times. The rearrangement joins TRBV29-1 to TRBJ1-1; a possible D gene is TRBD1 (5 bases). The CDR3 has 11 amino acids. Per the germline V gene, CDR1 is SQVTM and CDR2 is ANQGSEA. V was cut by 3 bases and J by 9 bases, with 11 bases left in between. The chain's CDR3 is CSVDTSGKAFF. DNA for the CDR3: TGCAGCGTTGACACATCAGGGAAAGCTTTCTTT.

V is TRBV18 and J is TRBJ2-1; 9 bases line up with TRBD2. Germline values: CDR1 KGHSH, CDR2 LQKENI. This CDR3 is built from 16 residues. V lost 2 bases to trimming and J lost 6 bases; unmatched junction nucleotides: 8. The chain's CDR3 is CASSPRLAGEGNEQFF. The CDR3 DNA reads TGTGCCAGCTCACCAAGGTTAGCGGGAGAAGGCAATGAGCAGTTCTTC.

CDR3 in amino acids: CASSQHSGYNSPLHF. The CDR3 DNA reads as TGTGCCAGCAGCCAACATTCCGGTTATAATTCACCCCTCCACTTT. This chain links TRBV4-2 with TRBJ1-6, with D unclear. Germline-derived CDR1 and CDR2 are LGHNA and YNFKEQ. Deletions cut 2 bases from V and 4 bases from J, with 9 bases between. This CDR3 spans 15 amino acids.

The chain employs TRBV20-1 and TRBJ1-1; D unclear. The V end was cut by 6 bases, the J end by 6 bases, with 11 bases between. The CDR3 is 11 residues long. Germline assignment: CDR1 DFQATT and CDR2 SNEGSKA (reference sequence). CDR3 amino acids: CSAVPLAEAFF. CDR3 in DNA: TGCAGTGCAGTACCACTCGCTGAAGCTTTCTTT.

The genes are TRBV5-1 and TRBJ1-4, with D perhaps TRBD1 (5 bases). Trimming pared 4 bases from V and 5 bases from J, leaving 18 bases between. CDR1 and CDR2 from the germline V gene are SGHRS and YFSETQ. The CDR3 has 16 amino acids. The CDR3 sequence is CASSDRPGHLNEKLFF. The DNA of the CDR3 is TGCGCCAGCAGCGACCGTCCCGGACACCTAAATGAAAAACTGTTTTTT.

This chain links TRBV7-6 with TRBJ2-5, with TRBD2 as a possible D gene (5 bases). The CDR3 runs to 13 residues. Trimming stripped 5 bases from V and 10 bases from J, with 17 bases between. CDR1 and CDR2 (germline): SGHVS, FNYEAQ. Written as DNA, the CDR3 is TGTGCCAGCAGCCTCGAGGACTGGGGAGACCAGTACTTC. Residues: CASSLEDWGDQYF.

The chain uses TRBV24-1 and TRBJ2-6, with TRBD2 matching over 12 bases. The CDR3 has 19 residues. Unmatched junction bases numbered 6, after V lost 4 bases and J lost 0 bases. Germline values: CDR1 KGHDR, CDR2 SFDVKD. DNA for the CDR3: TGTGCCACCAGTGACACCCGGACTAGCGGGACCTCTGGGGCCAACGTCCTGACTTTC. The encoded protein is CATSDTRTSGTSGANVLTF.